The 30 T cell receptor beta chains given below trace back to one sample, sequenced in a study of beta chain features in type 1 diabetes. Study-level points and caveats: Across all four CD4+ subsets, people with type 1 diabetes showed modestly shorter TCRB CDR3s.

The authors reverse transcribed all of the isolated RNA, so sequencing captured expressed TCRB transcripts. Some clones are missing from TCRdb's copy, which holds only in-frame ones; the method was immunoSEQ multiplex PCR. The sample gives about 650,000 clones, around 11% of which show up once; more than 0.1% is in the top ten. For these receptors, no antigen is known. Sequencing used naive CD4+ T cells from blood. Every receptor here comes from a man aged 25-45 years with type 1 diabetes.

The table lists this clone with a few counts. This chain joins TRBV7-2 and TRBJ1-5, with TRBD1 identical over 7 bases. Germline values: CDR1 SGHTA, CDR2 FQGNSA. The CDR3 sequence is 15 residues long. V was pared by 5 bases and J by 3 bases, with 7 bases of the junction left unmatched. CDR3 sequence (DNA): TGTGCCAGCAGCGCCTCAGGGGGTTACAATCAGCCCCAGCATTTT. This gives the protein CASSASGGYNQPQHF.

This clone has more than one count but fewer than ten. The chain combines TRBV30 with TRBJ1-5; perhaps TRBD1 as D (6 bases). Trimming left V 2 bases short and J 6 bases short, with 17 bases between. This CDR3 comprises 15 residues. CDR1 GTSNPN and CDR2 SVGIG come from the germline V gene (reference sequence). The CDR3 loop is CAWSLGQGSGQPQHF. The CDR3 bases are TGTGCCTGGAGTTTGGGGCAGGGGAGCGGTCAGCCCCAGCATTTT.

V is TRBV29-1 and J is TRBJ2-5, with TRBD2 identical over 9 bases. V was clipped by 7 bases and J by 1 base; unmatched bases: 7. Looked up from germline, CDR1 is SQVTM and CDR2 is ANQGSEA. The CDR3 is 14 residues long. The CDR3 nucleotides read TGCAGCGCCGGACTAGCGCTGAGCCAAGAGACCCAGTACTTC. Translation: CSAGLALSQETQYF. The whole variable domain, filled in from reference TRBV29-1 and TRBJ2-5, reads SAVISQKPSRDICQRGTSLTIQCQVDSQVTMMFWYRQQPGQSLTLIATANQGSEATYESGFVIDKFPISRPNLTFSTLTVSNMSPEDSSIYLCSAGLALSQETQYFGPGTRLLVL.

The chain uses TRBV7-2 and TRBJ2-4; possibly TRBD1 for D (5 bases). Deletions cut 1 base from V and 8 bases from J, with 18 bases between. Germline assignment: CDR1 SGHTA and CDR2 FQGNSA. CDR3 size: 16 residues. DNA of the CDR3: TGTGCCAGCAGCTTAGATCCAGGGTACTCAAATGACATTCAGTACTTC. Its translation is CASSLDPGYSNDIQYF.

CDR3 region: CASSLRVTSPLHF. The CDR3 nucleotides are TGTGCCAGCAGCCTAAGGGTGACTTCACCCCTCCACTTT. This chain uses TRBV6-1 with TRBJ1-6; D is uncertain. This CDR3 comprises 13 residues. V was cut by 6 bases and J by 9 bases, with 12 bases left in between. The germline CDR1 and CDR2 sequences are MNHNS and SASEGT.

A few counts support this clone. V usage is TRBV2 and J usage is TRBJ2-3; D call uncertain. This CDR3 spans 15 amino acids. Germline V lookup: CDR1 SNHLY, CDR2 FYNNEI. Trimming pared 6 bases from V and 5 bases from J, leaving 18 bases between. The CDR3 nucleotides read TGTGCCAGCAGGGGATTATCGACTGTGGGAGATACGCAGTATTTT. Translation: CASRGLSTVGDTQYF.

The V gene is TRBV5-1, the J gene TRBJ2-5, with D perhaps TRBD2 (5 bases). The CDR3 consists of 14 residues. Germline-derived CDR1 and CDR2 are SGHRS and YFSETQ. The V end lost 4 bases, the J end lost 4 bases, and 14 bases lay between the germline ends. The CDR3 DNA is TGCGCCAGCAGCCCGGTGGTGGGGAGAGAGACCCAGTACTTC. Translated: CASSPVVGRETQYF.

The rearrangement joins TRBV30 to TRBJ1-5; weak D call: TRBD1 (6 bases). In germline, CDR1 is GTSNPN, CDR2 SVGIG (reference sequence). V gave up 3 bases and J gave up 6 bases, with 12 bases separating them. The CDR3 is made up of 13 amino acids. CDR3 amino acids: CAWSLKGGQPQHF. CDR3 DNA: TGTGCCTGGAGCTTGAAGGGGGGTCAGCCCCAGCATTTT. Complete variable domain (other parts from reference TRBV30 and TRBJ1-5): SQTIHQWPATLVQPVGSPLSLECTVEGTSNPNLYWYRQAAGRGLQLLFYSVGIGQISSEVPQNLSASRPQDRQFILSSKKLLLSDSGFYLCAWSLKGGQPQHFGDGTRLSIL.

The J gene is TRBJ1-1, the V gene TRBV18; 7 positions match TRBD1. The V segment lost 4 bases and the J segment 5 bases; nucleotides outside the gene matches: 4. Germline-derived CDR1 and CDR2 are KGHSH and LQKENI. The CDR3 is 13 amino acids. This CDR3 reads CASSQTGKTEAFF. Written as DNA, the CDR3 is TGTGCCAGCTCACAGACAGGGAAAACTGAAGCTTTCTTT.

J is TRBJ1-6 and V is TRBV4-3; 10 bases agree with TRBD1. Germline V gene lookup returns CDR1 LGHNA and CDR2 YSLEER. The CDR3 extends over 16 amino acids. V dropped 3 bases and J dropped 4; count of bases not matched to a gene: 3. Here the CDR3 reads CASSQGQGWYNSPLHF. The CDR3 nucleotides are TGCGCCAGCAGCCAGGGACAGGGGTGGTATAATTCACCCCTCCACTTT.

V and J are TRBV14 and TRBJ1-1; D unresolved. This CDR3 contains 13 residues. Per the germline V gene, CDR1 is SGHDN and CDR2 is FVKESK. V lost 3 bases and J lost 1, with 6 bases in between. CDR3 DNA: TGTGCCAGCAGCCACATGTGGAACACTGAAGCTTTCTTT. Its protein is CASSHMWNTEAFF. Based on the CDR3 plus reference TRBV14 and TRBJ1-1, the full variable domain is EAGVTQFPSHSVIEKGQTVTLRCDPISGHDNLYWYRRVMGKEIKFLLHFVKESKQDESGMPNNRFLAERTGGTYSTLKVQPAELEDSGVYFCASSHMWNTEAFFGQGTRLTVV.

The CDR3 reads CSVARTGAEDEAFF. DNA of the CDR3: TGCAGCGTCGCAAGAACAGGGGCAGAGGATGAAGCTTTCTTT. The V call is TRBV29-1, the J call TRBJ1-1, with 7 bases lining up with TRBD1. This CDR3 is 14 amino acids long. Germline V CDR1 and CDR2: SQVTM, ANQGSEA. V shed 6 bases, J shed 7 bases, and the junction held 14 bases outside the gene matches.

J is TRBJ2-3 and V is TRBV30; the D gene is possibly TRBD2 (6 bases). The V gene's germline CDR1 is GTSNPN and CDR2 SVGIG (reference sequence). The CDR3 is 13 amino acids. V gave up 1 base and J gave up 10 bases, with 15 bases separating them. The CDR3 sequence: CAWSGGTSPAQYF. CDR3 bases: TGTGCCTGGAGTGGCGGGACTTCGCCCGCGCAGTATTTT.

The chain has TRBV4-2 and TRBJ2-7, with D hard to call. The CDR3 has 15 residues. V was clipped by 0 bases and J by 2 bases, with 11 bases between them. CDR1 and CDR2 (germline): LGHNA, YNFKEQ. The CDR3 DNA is TGTGCCAGCAGCCAAGATTGGAGTAGCACCTACGAGCAGTACTTC. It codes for CASSQDWSSTYEQYF.

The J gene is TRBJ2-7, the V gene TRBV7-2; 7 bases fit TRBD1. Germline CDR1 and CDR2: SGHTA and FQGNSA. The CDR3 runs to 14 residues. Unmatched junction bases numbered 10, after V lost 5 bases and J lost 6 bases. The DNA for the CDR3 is TGTGCCAGCAGCCTCGGACAGGACCGGAGCGAGCAGTACTTC. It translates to CASSLGQDRSEQYF.

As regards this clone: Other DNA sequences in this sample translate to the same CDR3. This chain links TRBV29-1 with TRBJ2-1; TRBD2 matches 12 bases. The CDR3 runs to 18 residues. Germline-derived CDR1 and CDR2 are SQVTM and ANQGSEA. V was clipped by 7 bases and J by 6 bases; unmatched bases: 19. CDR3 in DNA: TGCAGCGGGCTATCCGGGACTAGCGGGCTTCTTTCGGGCAATGAGCAGTTCTTC. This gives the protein CSGLSGTSGLLSGNEQFF.

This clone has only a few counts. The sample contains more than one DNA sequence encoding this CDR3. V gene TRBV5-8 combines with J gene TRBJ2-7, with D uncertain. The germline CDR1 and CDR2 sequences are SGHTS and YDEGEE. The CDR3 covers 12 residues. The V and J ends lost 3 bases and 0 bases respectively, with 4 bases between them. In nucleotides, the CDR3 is TGTGCCAGCAGCTCAAGCTCCTACGAGCAGTACTTC. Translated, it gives CASSSSSYEQYF.

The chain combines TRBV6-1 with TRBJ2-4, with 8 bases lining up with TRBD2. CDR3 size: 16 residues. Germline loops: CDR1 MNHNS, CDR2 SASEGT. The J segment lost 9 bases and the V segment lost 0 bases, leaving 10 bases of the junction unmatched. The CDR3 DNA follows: TGTGCCAGCAGTGAAGCGTATGGAGCGGGGGCCGTCATTCAGTACTTC. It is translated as CASSEAYGAGAVIQYF.

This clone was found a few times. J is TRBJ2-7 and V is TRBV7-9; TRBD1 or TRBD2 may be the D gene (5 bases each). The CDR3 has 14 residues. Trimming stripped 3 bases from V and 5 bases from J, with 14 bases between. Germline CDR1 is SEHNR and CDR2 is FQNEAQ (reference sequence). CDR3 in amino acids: CASSFPGTSDEQYF. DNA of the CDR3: TGTGCCAGCAGCTTCCCCGGGACGAGCGACGAGCAGTACTTC.

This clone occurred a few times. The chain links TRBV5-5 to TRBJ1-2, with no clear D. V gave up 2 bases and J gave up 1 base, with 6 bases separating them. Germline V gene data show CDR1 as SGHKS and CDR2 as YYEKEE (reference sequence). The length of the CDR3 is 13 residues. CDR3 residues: CASSFLHNYGYTF. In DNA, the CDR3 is TGTGCCAGCAGCTTCTTGCATAACTATGGCTACACCTTC.

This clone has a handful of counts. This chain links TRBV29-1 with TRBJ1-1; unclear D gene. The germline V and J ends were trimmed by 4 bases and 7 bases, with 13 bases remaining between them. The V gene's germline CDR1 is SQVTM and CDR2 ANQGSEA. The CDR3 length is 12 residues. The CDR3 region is CSVGYGGNEAFF. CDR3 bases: TGCAGCGTTGGGTACGGAGGAAATGAAGCTTTCTTT.

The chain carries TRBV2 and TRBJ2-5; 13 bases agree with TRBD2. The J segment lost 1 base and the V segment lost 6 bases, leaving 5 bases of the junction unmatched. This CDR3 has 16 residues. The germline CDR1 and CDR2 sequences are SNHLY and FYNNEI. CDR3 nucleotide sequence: TGTGCCAGCAGCAGACTAGCGGGGGGATCCCAAGAGACCCAGTACTTC. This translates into CASSRLAGGSQETQYF.

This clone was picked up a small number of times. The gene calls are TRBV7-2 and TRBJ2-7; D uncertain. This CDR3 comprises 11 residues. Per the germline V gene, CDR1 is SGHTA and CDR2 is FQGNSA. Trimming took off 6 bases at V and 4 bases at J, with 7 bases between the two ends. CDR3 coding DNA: TGTGCCAGCAGGGGGATTTACGAGCAGTACTTC. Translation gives CASRGIYEQYF.

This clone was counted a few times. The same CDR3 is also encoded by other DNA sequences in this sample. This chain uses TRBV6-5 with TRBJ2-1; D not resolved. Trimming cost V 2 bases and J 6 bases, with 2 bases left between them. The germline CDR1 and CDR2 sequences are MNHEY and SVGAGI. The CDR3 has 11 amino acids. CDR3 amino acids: CASSYLNEQFF. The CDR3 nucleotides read TGTGCCAGCAGTTACCTCAATGAGCAGTTCTTC.

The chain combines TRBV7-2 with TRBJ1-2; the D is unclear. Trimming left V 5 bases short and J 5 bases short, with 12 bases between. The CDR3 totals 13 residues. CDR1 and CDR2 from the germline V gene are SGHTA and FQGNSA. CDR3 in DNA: TGTGCCAGCAGCCCCAGCGAAGGTTATGGCTACACCTTC. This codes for CASSPSEGYGYTF.

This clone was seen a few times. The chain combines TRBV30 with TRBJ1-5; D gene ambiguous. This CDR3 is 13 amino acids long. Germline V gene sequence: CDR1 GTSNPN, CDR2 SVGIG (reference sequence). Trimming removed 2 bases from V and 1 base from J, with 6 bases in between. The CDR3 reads CAWSQLSNQPQHF. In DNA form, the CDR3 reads TGTGCCTGGAGTCAACTCAGCAATCAGCCCCAGCATTTT. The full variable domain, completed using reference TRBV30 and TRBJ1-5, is SQTIHQWPATLVQPVGSPLSLECTVEGTSNPNLYWYRQAAGRGLQLLFYSVGIGQISSEVPQNLSASRPQDRQFILSSKKLLLSDSGFYLCAWSQLSNQPQHFGDGTRLSIL.

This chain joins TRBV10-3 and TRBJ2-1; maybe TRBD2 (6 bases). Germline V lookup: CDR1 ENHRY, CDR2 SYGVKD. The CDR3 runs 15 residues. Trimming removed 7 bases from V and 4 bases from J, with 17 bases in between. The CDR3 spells CAINKLASGYNEQFF. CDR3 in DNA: TGTGCCATCAACAAGCTAGCGTCCGGATACAATGAGCAGTTCTTC.

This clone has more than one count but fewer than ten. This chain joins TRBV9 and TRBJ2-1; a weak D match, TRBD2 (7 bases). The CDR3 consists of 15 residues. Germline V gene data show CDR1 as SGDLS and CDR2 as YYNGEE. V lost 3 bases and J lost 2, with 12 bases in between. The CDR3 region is CASSAGGAAYNEQFF. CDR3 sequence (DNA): TGTGCCAGCAGCGCTGGGGGGGCAGCCTACAATGAGCAGTTCTTC.

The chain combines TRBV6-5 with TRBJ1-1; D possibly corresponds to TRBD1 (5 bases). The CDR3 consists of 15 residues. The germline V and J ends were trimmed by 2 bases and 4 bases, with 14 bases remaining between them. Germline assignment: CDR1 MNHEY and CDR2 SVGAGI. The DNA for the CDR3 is TGTGCCAGCAGTTACGAGCAGGGAAGGGGCACTGAAGCTTTCTTT. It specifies CASSYEQGRGTEAFF.

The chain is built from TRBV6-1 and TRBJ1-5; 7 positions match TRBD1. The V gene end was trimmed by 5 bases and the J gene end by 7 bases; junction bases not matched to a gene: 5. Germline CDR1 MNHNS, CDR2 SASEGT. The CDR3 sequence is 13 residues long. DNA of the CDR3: TGTGCCAGCAGTCTGGGGACAGCCCAGCCCCAGCATTTT. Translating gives CASSLGTAQPQHF.